A single sample gave rise to the 3 T cell receptor beta chains below, sequenced in a study of blood T cell repertoires in COVID-19. Assay: immunoSEQ multiplex PCR; the TCRdb copy retains only in-frame clones and omits some. The table has about 110,000 clones, about 85% seen once. The specimen was peripheral blood. The receptors stem from a woman aged 65 to 85 with acute or convalescent COVID-19.

This chain links TRBV28 with TRBJ1-1, with a tentative D call TRBD1 (6 bases). CDR1 is MDHEN and CDR2 is SYDVKM in the germline V gene. The V end lost 4 bases, the J end lost 8 bases, and 20 bases lay between the germline ends. The CDR3 extends over 15 amino acids. This CDR3 is CASSYADRGSREAFF. As DNA, the CDR3 is TGTGCCAGCAGTTACGCGGACAGAGGGTCCCGGGAAGCTTTCTTT.

This clone was recorded only once. This chain joins TRBV15 and TRBJ1-2; D is possibly TRBD1 (6 bases). Per germline, CDR1 LNHNV and CDR2 YYDKDF (reference sequence). V dropped 0 bases and J dropped 5 bases, with 16 bases sitting between them. The CDR3 is 16 amino acids. In nucleotides, the CDR3 is TGTGCCACCAGCAGAGATCGCTCACAGGGTTCGTATGGCTACACCTTC. As protein: CATSRDRSQGSYGYTF.

The chain recombines TRBV7-9 with TRBJ1-1; D may be TRBD1 (5 bases). V shed 6 bases and J shed 5 bases, with 13 bases lying between them. From germline, CDR1 is SEHNR and CDR2 FQNEAQ (reference sequence). The CDR3 length is 13 residues. In nucleotides, the CDR3 is TGTGCCAGCAGATGGGCGGGGGATACTGAAGCTTTCTTT. Translation gives CASRWAGDTEAFF. Using reference TRBV7-9 and TRBJ1-1 for the parts outside the CDR3, the full variable domain is DTGVSQNPRHKITKRGQNVTFRCDPISEHNRLYWYRQTLGQGPEFLTYFQNEAQLEKSRLLSDRFSAERPKGSFSTLEIQRTEQGDSAMYLCASRWAGDTEAFFGQGTRLTVV.